Listed below are T cell receptor beta chains from one sample, sequenced in a study of cytomegalovirus exposure and HLA in healthy donors. The method was immunoSEQ multiplex PCR; TCRdb's version includes in-frame clones alone and lacks a portion of them. Among about 150,000 clones listed, just under 65% were seen once. The sample consisted of PBMCs. Every receptor here comes from a woman in her fifties or sixties in good health and CMV-seropositive. Each CDR3 is given with its conserved first and last residue. Fields, in order: D gene, clone size, J gene, V gene, CDR3 protein, CDR3 DNA. The D gene is left open where the match is weak. Clone size, where shown, is once, few, many, or a class for clones that have expanded.

D: TRBD1
size: -
J: TRBJ1-5
V: TRBV30
CDR3: CAWSRDRGNQPQHF
DNA: TGTGCCTGGAGCCGGGACAGGGGCAATCAGCCCCAGCATTTT

D: -
size: -
J: TRBJ1-2
V: TRBV7-2
CDR3: CASSWRTATYGYTF
DNA: TGTGCCAGCAGCTGGAGGACAGCAACTTATGGCTACACCTTC

D: TRBD1
size: -
J: TRBJ1-2
V: TRBV4-1
CDR3: CASSQAGQTYGYTF
DNA: TGCGCCAGCAGCCAAGCGGGACAGACCTATGGCTACACCTTC

D: TRBD2
size: -
J: TRBJ2-7
V: TRBV5-5
CDR3: CASSPGLGLYF
DNA: TGTGCCAGCAGCCCGGGACTAGGACTGTACTTC

D: -
size: -
J: TRBJ1-1
V: TRBV28
CDR3: CASSLVRKTEAFF
DNA: TGTGCCAGCAGTTTAGTCAGAAAAACTGAAGCTTTCTTT

D: TRBD1
size: -
J: TRBJ1-5
V: TRBV28
CDR3: CASSPGTGSDQPQHF
DNA: TGTGCCAGCAGCCCCGGGACAGGGTCGGATCAGCCCCAGCATTTT

D: TRBD1
size: few
J: TRBJ2-7
V: TRBV27
CDR3: CASSFRDRVTYEQYF
DNA: TGTGCCAGCAGTTTCCGGGACAGGGTGACCTACGAGCAGTACTTC

D: TRBD1
size: few
J: TRBJ1-4
V: TRBV5-6
CDR3: CASSLGTGGYEKLFF
DNA: TGTGCCAGCAGCTTGGGGACAGGGGGATACGAAAAACTGTTTTTT

D: TRBD1
size: -
J: TRBJ1-2
V: TRBV28
CDR3: CASSLSTLRDRGNGYTF
DNA: TGTGCCAGCAGTTTATCAACCTTACGGGACAGGGGAAACGGCTACACCTTC

D: TRBD2
size: -
J: TRBJ2-1
V: TRBV28
CDR3: CASSSPSGTWYNEQFF
DNA: TGTGCCAGCAGTTCCCCTAGCGGGACTTGGTACAATGAGCAGTTCTTC

D: TRBD2
size: once
J: TRBJ2-1
V: TRBV7-2
CDR3: CASSLAWTSEEQFF
DNA: TGTGCCAGCAGCTTAGCTTGGACTAGTGAGGAGCAGTTCTTC

D: TRBD2
size: once
J: TRBJ2-7
V: TRBV28
CDR3: CASSGASGRAHEQYF
DNA: TGTGCCAGCAGTGGGGCTAGCGGGAGGGCTCACGAGCAGTACTTC

D: TRBD2
size: -
J: TRBJ2-3
V: TRBV2
CDR3: CASSSATSGRAGTQYF
DNA: TGTGCCAGCAGTTCTGCGACTAGCGGGAGGGCCGGTACGCAGTATTTT

D: TRBD2
size: -
J: TRBJ2-1
V: TRBV7-3
CDR3: CASSLRREANNEQFF
DNA: TGTGCCAGCAGCTTACGGCGGGAGGCTAACAATGAGCAGTTCTTC

D: -
size: -
J: TRBJ2-2
V: TRBV10-3
CDR3: CASSRDTNTGELFF
DNA: TGTGCCTCATCCCGGGACACGAACACCGGGGAGCTGTTTTTT

D: -
size: -
J: TRBJ1-4
V: TRBV13
CDR3: CASSLGLGGEKLFF
DNA: TGTGCCAGCAGCTTAGGCCTAGGGGGTGAAAAACTGTTTTTT

D: TRBD2
size: -
J: TRBJ2-1
V: TRBV7-8
CDR3: CASSGTSRGNEQFF
DNA: TGTGCCAGCAGCGGGACTAGCAGAGGGAATGAGCAGTTCTTC

D: -
size: few
J: TRBJ1-5
V: TRBV25-1
CDR3: CASSEWGGHIYSNQPQHF
DNA: TGTGCCAGCAGTGAATGGGGGGGGCACATTTATAGCAATCAGCCCCAGCATTTT

D: TRBD2
size: -
J: TRBJ2-2
V: TRBV27
CDR3: CASSFSSGGTGELFF
DNA: TGTGCCAGCAGTTTTTCTAGCGGTGGCACCGGGGAGCTGTTTTTT

D: -
size: -
J: TRBJ2-7
V: TRBV12-5
CDR3: CASGLAMLDNNGEQYF
DNA: TGTGCTAGTGGTTTGGCCATGCTAGATAATAATGGGGAGCAGTACTTC

D: TRBD1
size: -
J: TRBJ1-1
V: TRBV5-4
CDR3: CASSGTGGDTEAFF
DNA: TGTGCCAGCAGCGGAACAGGGGGAGACACTGAAGCTTTCTTT

D: TRBD1
size: -
J: TRBJ1-5
V: TRBV19
CDR3: CASSTIFGGTGNQPQHF
DNA: TGTGCCAGTAGTACCATTTTTGGGGGGACAGGGAATCAGCCCCAGCATTTT

D: TRBD1
size: -
J: TRBJ2-1
V: TRBV28
CDR3: CASSLGGQGHNEQFF
DNA: TGTGCCAGCAGTTTAGGGGGACAGGGTCACAATGAGCAGTTCTTC

D: -
size: few
J: TRBJ2-1
V: TRBV5-1
CDR3: CASSLAGATHNEQFF
DNA: TGCGCCAGCAGCTTGGCGGGAGCTACCCACAATGAGCAGTTCTTC

D: -
size: few
J: TRBJ1-1
V: TRBV30
CDR3: CAWSGTALVAFF
DNA: TGTGCCTGGAGTGGGACAGCTCTTGTAGCTTTCTTT

D: TRBD1
size: few
J: TRBJ1-1
V: TRBV5-8
CDR3: CASSPQGYSTEAFF
DNA: TGTGCCAGCAGCCCACAGGGGTATAGCACTGAAGCTTTCTTT

D: TRBD1
size: -
J: TRBJ1-3
V: TRBV15
CDR3: CATSRATGVGNTIYF
DNA: TGTGCCACCAGCAGAGCTACAGGGGTCGGAAACACCATATATTTT

D: -
size: -
J: TRBJ2-3
V: TRBV5-1
CDR3: CASSLAGVGERDTQYF
DNA: TGCGCCAGCAGCTTGGCCGGGGTGGGAGAGCGGGATACGCAGTATTTT

D: TRBD1
size: -
J: TRBJ1-1
V: TRBV9
CDR3: CASSATGAPLQNTEAFF
DNA: TGTGCCAGCAGCGCCACAGGGGCACCCCTTCAGAACACTGAAGCTTTCTTT

D: TRBD2
size: -
J: TRBJ2-1
V: TRBV5-6
CDR3: CASSLGLAAVYNEQFF
DNA: TGTGCCAGCAGCCTGGGACTAGCGGCGGTATACAATGAGCAGTTCTTC

D: -
size: -
J: TRBJ2-6
V: TRBV9
CDR3: CASSVDVLGANVLTF
DNA: TGTGCCAGCAGCGTAGATGTCTTGGGGGCCAACGTCCTGACTTTC

D: -
size: -
J: TRBJ1-5
V: TRBV7-2
CDR3: CASSFSGDQGQPQHF
DNA: TGTGCCAGCAGCTTCTCAGGGGATCAGGGCCAGCCCCAGCATTTT

D: TRBD1
size: -
J: TRBJ1-1
V: TRBV30
CDR3: CAWSVQGNRGDTEAFF
DNA: TGTGCCTGGAGTGTACAAGGGAACAGGGGGGACACTGAAGCTTTCTTT

D: TRBD2
size: -
J: TRBJ2-7
V: TRBV15
CDR3: CATSRGSGRGYEQYF
DNA: TGTGCCACCAGCAGAGGAAGCGGGAGGGGCTACGAGCAGTACTTC

D: -
size: -
J: TRBJ2-5
V: TRBV12-5
CDR3: CASGLQETQYF
DNA: TGTGCTAGTGGCCTCCAAGAGACCCAGTACTTC

D: -
size: -
J: TRBJ1-1
V: TRBV27
CDR3: CASSLSHRSEAFF
DNA: TGTGCCAGCAGTTTATCGCACAGGTCTGAAGCTTTCTTT

D: TRBD2
size: -
J: TRBJ2-1
V: TRBV2
CDR3: CASNRDTSGYYNEQFF
DNA: TGTGCCAGCAACCGGGACACTAGCGGTTACTACAATGAGCAGTTCTTC

D: TRBD1
size: -
J: TRBJ1-2
V: TRBV28
CDR3: CASSSLDRGFYGYTF
DNA: TGTGCCAGCAGCTCACTGGACAGGGGATTCTATGGCTACACCTTC

D: TRBD1
size: few
J: TRBJ1-3
V: TRBV7-2
CDR3: CASSLAQGANSGNTIYF
DNA: TGTGCCAGCAGCTTAGCGCAGGGGGCCAACTCTGGAAACACCATATATTTT